This TCR beta chain stems from a study of T cell changes during pregnancy in multiple sclerosis (dated 2019 in TCRdb). Describing the broader study: Changes in the T cell repertoire over the course of pregnancy were examined in this study in women with multiple sclerosis.

Trimming removed 7 bases from V and 9 bases from J, leaving 12 bases between the germline ends. Reading the germline V gene gives CDR1 MDHEN and CDR2 SYDVKM. From cysteine to phenylalanine, the CDR3 is 11 amino acids long. Of all the DNA, just the CDR3 is kept, 33 bases in frame from base 1. Comment on this clone: Its target antigen remains unknown. The input lacks base qualities; no much larger clone sits a single base away.

Receptor libraries were prepared by the immunoSEQ multiplex PCR assay. Drawn from immuneACCESS, this table holds only the in-frame rearrangements with V and J called that TCRdb kept. Clones are partly lost; checked studies trace under half to an unresolved V gene and leave the rest unexplained. The sample table records tens of thousands of clones; roughly 93% of these occur just once. Jointly, the top ten make up about 1.3% of the sample. Sequenced material: peripheral blood, taken in the third trimester of pregnancy. The TCR sequence derives from a female donor in good health, enrolled as a control in a pregnancy study. Here the chain combines TRBV28 and TRBJ1-2; there is no confident call for the D gene. Read as DNA, the sequence is TGTGCCAGCACTATAGGCAGGCGCTACACCTTC. It codes for CASTIGRRYTF.